The present T cell receptor (beta chain) was sequenced within a study of tumor-infiltrating lymphocytes in primary liver carcinoma. Study conclusions and caveats: Tumor samples exhibited a significantly greater top-250-clone fraction than blood samples (p = 0.039).

Scientists recovered RNA and DNA together from around 20-30 mg of unsorted bulk tissue. Over 80% of the cells in every tumor sample were viable tumor cells. Production of TCR beta cDNA used 400 to 600 ng total RNA together with a constant-region primer. Slightly modified ARM-PCR, run as three nested multiplex PCR rounds, produced the TCR beta libraries. A C-beta reverse primer and TRBV1-TRBV30 forward primers served in each of the first two PCR rounds, at around 10 cycles apiece. TCRdb itself ran the multiplex PCR reads through MiXCR, one entry per CDR3 protein. The top ten hold roughly 27% of the sample, which has tens of thousands of distinct CDR3 sequences, less than 75% seen once. As regards this clonotype: Its specificity is unknown. This clone may be a read error of a much larger clone one base away.

Germline assignment: CDR1 GTSNPN and CDR2 SVGIG (reference sequence). The CDR3 length is 14 residues. The TCR originated in a man in his forties or fifties with primary liver carcinoma and hepatitis B virus infection. The sequenced sample was liver tumor tissue from sampling region 5. Subset reported: tumor region T5, tumor centre. V and J are TRBV30 and TRBJ2-7; a possible D gene is TRBD2 (6 bases). CDR3 in amino acids: CARSVGRSSYEQYF. The DNA for the CDR3 is TGTGCCAGGAGTGTTGGGAGGAGCTCCTACGAGCAGTACTTC.